This T cell receptor beta chain comes out of a study of CD8 T cells in ankylosing spondylitis. General study results and limits: Matched synovial fluid from ankylosing spondylitis patients was reported to be enriched for disease-linked clones. A TCR beta motif of under ten highly homologous variants seemed to mark ankylosing spondylitis blood.

TCRdb re-called the 5' RACE reads through MiXCR, storing one row per CDR3 protein. The sample has about 130,000 distinct CDR3 sequences; about a tenth are singletons. Regarding this clonotype: The antigen is unknown.

Sequencing used blood, either unsorted or a sorted T cell fraction (not recorded which). The TCR originated in a male donor with ankylosing spondylitis or in good health (not recorded which).

CDR3 nucleotide sequence: TGTGCCAGCAGCAAACTAGCGGACCGCACAGATACGCAGTATTTT. It specifies CASSKLADRTDTQYF. The V call is TRBV5-5, the J call TRBJ2-3; 8 bases map to TRBD2. V lost 4 bases to trimming and J lost 1 base; unmatched junction nucleotides: 5. The CDR3 extends over 15 amino acids. Germline-derived CDR1 and CDR2 are SGHKS and YYEKEE (reference sequence).